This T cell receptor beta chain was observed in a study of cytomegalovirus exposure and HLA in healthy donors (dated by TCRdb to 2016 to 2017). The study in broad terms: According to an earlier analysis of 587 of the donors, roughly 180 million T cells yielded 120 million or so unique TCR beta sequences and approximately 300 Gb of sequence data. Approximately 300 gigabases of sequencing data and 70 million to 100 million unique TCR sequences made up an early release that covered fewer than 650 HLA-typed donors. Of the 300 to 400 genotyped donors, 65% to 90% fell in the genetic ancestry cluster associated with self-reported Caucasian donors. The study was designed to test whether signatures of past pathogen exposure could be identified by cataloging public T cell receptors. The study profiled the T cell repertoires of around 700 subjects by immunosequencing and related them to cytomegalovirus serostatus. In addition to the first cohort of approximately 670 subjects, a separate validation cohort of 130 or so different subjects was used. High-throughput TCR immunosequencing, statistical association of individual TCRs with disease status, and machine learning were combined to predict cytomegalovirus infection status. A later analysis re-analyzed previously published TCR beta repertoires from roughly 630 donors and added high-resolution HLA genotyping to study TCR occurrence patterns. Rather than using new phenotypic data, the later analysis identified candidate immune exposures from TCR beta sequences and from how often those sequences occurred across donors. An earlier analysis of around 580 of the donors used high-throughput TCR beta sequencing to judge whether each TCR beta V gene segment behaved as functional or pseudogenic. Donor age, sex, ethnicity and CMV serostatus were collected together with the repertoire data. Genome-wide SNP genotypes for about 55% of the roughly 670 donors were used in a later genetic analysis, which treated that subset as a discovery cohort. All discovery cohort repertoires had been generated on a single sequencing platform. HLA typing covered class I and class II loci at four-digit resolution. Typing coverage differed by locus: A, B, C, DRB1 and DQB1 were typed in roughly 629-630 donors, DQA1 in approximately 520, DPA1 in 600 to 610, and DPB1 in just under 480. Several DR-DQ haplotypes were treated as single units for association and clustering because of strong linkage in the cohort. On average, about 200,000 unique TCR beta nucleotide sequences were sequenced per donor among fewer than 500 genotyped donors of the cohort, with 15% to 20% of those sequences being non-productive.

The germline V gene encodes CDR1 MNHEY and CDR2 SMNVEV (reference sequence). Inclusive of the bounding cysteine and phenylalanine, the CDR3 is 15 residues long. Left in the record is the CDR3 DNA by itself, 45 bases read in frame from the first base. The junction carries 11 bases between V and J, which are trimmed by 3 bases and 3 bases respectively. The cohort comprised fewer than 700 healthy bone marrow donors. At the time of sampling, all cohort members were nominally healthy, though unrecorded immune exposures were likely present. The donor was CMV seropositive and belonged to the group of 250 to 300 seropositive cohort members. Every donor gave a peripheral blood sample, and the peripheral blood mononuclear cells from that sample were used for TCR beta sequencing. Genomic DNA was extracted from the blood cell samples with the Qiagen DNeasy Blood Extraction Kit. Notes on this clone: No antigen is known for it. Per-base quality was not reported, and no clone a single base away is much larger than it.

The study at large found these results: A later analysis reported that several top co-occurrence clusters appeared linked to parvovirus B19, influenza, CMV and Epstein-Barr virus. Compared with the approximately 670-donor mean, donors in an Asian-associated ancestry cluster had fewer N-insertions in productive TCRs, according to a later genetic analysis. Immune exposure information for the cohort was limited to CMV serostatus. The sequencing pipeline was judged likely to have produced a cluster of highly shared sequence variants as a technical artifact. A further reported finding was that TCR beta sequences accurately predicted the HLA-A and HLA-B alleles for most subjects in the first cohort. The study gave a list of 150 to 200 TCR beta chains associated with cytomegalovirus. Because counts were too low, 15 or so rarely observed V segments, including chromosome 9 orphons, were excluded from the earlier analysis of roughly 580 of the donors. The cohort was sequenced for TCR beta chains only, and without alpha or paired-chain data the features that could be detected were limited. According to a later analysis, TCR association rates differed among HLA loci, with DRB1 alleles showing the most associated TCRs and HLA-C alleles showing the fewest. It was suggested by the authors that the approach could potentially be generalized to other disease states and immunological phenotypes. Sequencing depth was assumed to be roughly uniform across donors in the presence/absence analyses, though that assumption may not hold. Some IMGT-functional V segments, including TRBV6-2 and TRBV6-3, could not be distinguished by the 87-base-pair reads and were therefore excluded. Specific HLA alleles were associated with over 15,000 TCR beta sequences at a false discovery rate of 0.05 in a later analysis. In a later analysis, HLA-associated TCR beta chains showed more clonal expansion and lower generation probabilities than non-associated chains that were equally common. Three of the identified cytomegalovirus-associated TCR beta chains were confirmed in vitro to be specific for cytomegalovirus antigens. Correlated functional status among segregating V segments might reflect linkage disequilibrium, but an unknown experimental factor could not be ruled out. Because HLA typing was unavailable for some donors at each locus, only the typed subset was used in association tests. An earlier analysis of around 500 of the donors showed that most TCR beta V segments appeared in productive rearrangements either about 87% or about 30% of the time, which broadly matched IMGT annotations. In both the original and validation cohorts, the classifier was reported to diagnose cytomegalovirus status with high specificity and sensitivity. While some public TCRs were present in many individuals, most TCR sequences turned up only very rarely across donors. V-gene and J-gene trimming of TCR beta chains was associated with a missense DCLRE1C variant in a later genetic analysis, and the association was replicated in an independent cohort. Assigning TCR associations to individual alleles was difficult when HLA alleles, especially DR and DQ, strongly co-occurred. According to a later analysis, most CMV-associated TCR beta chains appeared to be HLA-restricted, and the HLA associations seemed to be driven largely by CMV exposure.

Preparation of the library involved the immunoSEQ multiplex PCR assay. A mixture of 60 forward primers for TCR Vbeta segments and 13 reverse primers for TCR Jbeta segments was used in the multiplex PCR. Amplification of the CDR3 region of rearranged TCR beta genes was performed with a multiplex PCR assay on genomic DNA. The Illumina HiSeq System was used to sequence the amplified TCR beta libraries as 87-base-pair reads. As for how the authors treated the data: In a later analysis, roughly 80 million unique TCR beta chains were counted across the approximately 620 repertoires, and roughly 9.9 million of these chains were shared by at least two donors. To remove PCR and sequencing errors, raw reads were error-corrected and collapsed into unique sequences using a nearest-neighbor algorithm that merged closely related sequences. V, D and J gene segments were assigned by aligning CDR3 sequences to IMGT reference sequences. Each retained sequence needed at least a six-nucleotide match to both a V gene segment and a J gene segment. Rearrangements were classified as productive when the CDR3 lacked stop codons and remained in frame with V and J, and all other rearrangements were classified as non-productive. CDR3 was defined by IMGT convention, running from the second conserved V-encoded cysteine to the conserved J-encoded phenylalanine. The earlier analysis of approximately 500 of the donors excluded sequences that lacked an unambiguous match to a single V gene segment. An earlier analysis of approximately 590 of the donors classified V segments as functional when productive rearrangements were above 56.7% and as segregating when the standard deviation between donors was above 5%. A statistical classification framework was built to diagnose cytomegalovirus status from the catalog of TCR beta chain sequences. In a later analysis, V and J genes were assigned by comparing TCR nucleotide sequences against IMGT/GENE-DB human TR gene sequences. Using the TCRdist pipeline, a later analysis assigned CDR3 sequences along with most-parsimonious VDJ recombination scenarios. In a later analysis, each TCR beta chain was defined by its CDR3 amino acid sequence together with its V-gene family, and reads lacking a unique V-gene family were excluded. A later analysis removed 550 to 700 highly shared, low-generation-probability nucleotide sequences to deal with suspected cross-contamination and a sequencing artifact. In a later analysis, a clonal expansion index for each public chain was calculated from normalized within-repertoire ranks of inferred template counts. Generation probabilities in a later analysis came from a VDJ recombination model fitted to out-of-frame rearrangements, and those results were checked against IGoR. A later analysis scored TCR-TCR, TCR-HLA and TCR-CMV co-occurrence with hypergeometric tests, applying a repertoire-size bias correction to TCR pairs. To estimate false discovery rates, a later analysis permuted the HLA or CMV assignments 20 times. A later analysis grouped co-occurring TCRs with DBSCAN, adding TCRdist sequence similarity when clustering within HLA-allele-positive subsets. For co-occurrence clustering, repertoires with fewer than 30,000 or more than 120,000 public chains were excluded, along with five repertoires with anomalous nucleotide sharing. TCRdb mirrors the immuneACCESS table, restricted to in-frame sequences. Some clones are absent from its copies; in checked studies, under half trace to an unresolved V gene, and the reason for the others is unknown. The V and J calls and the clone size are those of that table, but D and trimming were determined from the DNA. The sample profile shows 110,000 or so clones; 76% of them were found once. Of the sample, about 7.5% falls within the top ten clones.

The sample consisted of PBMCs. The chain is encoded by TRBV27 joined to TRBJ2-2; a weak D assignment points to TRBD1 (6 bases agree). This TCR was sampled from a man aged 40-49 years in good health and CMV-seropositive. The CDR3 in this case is CASSLQGPYTGELFF. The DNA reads TGTGCCAGCAGTTTGCAGGGGCCCTACACCGGGGAGCTGTTTTTT.